This record covers a single T cell receptor (beta chain). In the authors' methods: Reference gene primer amplification in the assay estimated nucleated cell counts. Only in-frame clones appear in the TCRdb table, and some are missing; sequencing was by immunoSEQ multiplex PCR. V, J and clone size are those of that table, while D and trimming were read from the DNA. The sample includes 120,000 or so clones, approximately 82% of them seen just once. The data stem from a study of blood T cell repertoires in COVID-19. The wider study: Sources were T cells, B-cell-depleted T cells, or PBMCs; the material itself was cDNA or gDNA.

CDR3 length equals 17 residues. J gave up 0 bases and V 3 bases, and 5 bases lay outside the gene matches. Germline values: CDR1 KGHDR, CDR2 SFDVKD. This TCR was recovered from a woman older than 75 with acute or convalescent COVID-19. The rearrangement uses TRBV24-1 and TRBJ2-3, with 10 bases aligning to TRBD1. Material: peripheral blood. Here the CDR3 reads CATSDPGTGVSTDTQYF. The CDR3 DNA follows: TGTGCCACCAGTGATCCCGGGACAGGGGTTAGCACAGATACGCAGTATTTT.